This TCR beta chain was observed in a study of CD8 T cells in Susac syndrome (dated by TCRdb to the late 2010s). Regarding the complete study: Repertoire sequencing was used to test whether CD8+ T cell activation and differentiation in Susac syndrome was antigen driven.

RNA was extracted using the RNeasy kit, and about 0.45 to 1 microgram was reverse transcribed with random hexamers. The immunoSEQ multiplex PCR assay, which covers 54 Vbeta and 13 Jbeta segments, was used to amplify TCR beta CDR3 regions. PCR amplification bias was corrected using a synthetic template baseline for primer optimization and computational correction. The authors' analysis ran thus. Reads were assigned to V, D and J genes according to IMGT and analyzed in immunoSEQ Analyzer, with only productive sequences retained. To calculate clonality, Shannon entropy was normalized by log2 of the number of productive unique sequences and then subtracted from one. For each patient and control, public and private clones were evaluated within the 100 most prevalent clones. A clone was defined as Susac-specific if it was absent from the healthy and MS cohorts, from 950 to 1,300 published viral clones and from other ImmuneACCESS disease sequences. Clones were called with MiXCR by TCRdb after fastp trimmed the public reads at Q25, and only in-frame beta chains were retained. Duplicate CDR3 protein sequences are folded into a single record with the most common DNA and genes. TCRdb's processing, not the authors', yielded these V and J calls. A total of approximately 190,000 distinct CDR3 sequences appear in this sample, nearly 95% of them only once. Together, the top ten hold 0.093% of the sample.

Per the germline V gene, SGHAT is the CDR1 and FQNNGV is the CDR2. The CDR3, from cysteine to phenylalanine, totals 15 residues. Just CDR3 DNA is preserved here, 45 bases in frame from base 1. The V end loses 5 bases and the J end loses 3 bases, and a stretch of 14 bases separates them. A word on this clonotype: Its antigen is unknown. No much larger clone is present one base from it, and per-base qualities are unavailable.

Peripheral blood CD8+ and CD4+ T cells from healthy donors, Susac syndrome patients and multiple sclerosis patients were profiled by high-throughput TCR beta sequencing. The multiple sclerosis controls were treatment-naive patients whose relapsing-remitting disease, either stable or active, fulfilled the revised McDonald criteria. Bulk CD8+ and CD4+ T cells were purified by magnetic negative isolation, whereas CD8+ TEMRA cells were enriched by FACS. Blood was drawn into EDTA tubes, processed within 24 hours, and PBMCs were isolated by density gradient centrifugation. PBMCs destined for TCR sequencing were cryopreserved in liquid nitrogen and later thawed in a 37 °C water bath. A purity of at least 90% was achieved for sorted or isolated CD4+, CD8+ and CD8+ TEMRA cells. Points the paper makes about the study in general: The study acknowledged that relatively few individuals were included in the TCR sequencing and HLA analysis.

The sequenced sample was CD4+ T cells from PBMCs. This receptor was obtained from a human donor with multiple sclerosis. The receptor chain draws on TRBV11-2 and TRBJ2-1; no D gene can be assigned with confidence. The CDR3 protein sequence reads: CASSPVLSYYNEQFF. At the DNA level, the sequence is TGTGCCAGCAGCCCCGTCCTCAGCTACTACAATGAGCAGTTCTTC.